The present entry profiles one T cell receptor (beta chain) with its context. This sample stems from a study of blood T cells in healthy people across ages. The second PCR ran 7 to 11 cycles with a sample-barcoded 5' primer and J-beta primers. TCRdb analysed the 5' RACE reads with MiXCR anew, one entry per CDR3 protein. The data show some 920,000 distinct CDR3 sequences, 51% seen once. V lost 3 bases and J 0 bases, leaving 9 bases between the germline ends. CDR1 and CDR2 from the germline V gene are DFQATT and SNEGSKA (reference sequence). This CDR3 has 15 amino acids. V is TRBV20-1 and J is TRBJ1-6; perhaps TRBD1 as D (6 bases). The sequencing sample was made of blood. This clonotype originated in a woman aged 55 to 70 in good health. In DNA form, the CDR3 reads TGCAGTGCTAGGAGGGGGAGCTCCTATAATTCACCCCTCCACTTT. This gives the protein CSARRGSSYNSPLHF.